The 9 T cell receptor beta chains below all came from one sample that was sequenced in a study of cytomegalovirus exposure and HLA in healthy donors. Amplification used 60 Vbeta primers and 13 Jbeta primers. The protocol was immunoSEQ multiplex PCR, while the TCRdb copy is restricted to in-frame clones and leaves out a portion. The data contain under 200,000 clones, over 70% of them singletons. Sequencing was performed on PBMCs. These receptors were collected from a woman in her 50s in good health and CMV-seronegative.

This chain links TRBV27 with TRBJ2-3, with 13 positions matching TRBD2. Trimming cost V 2 bases and J 7 bases; bases outside gene matches: 15. The CDR3 sequence is 19 residues long. The germline V gene encodes CDR1 MNHEY and CDR2 SMNVEV (reference sequence). The DNA for the CDR3 is TGTGCCAGCAGTTTACTGTCCGTAGGAACCGGGACTAGCGGGAATACGCAGTATTTT. Its translation: CASSLLSVGTGTSGNTQYF.

This clone was recorded only once. The rearrangement uses TRBV4-1 and TRBJ2-1, with 10 bases that match TRBD2. J was trimmed by 4 bases and V by 1 base; bases with no gene match: 16. Germline lookup yields CDR1 MGHRA and CDR2 YSYEKL. The CDR3 is made up of 20 amino acids. CDR3 nucleotide sequence: TGCGCCAGCAGCCAAGCTGTACTAGCGGGATCGAATCGGTTTTACAATGAGCAGTTCTTC. It specifies CASSQAVLAGSNRFYNEQFF.

The CDR3 sequence: CASSYTRDRGMQEFF. The CDR3 nucleotides read TGTGCCAGCAGTTACACCCGGGACAGGGGCATGCAGGAGTTCTTC. The chain has TRBV6-5 and TRBJ2-1, with TRBD1 matching over 10 bases. Germline CDR1 and CDR2: MNHEY and SVGAGI. J was trimmed by 14 bases and V by 2 bases; bases with no gene match: 12. The CDR3 is 15 residues long.

The J gene is TRBJ1-1, the V gene TRBV11-1; 7 bases fit TRBD1. The CDR3 is 14 residues long. V dropped 5 bases and J dropped 4; count of bases not matched to a gene: 7. Looked up from germline, CDR1 is SGHAT and CDR2 is FQDESV (reference sequence). The CDR3 loop is CASSRRQGSTEAFF. The CDR3 DNA reads as TGTGCCAGCAGCCGACGACAGGGTTCCACTGAAGCTTTCTTT.

The rearrangement links TRBV18 to TRBJ1-1; possibly TRBD1 for D (6 bases). CDR1 KGHSH and CDR2 LQKENI come from the germline V gene. The CDR3 runs to 14 residues. V was trimmed by 3 bases and J by 3 bases, leaving 11 bases between them. The DNA of the CDR3 is TGTGCCAGCTCACCGGGTTCAGGGGACACTGAAGCTTTCTTT. This gives the protein CASSPGSGDTEAFF.

The chain couples TRBV9 to TRBJ2-5; 8 nucleotides match TRBD2. The V gene end was trimmed by 2 bases and the J gene end by 4 bases; junction bases not matched to a gene: 1. Germline lookup yields CDR1 SGDLS and CDR2 YYNGEE. The CDR3 consists of 13 residues. CDR3 sequence (DNA): TGTGCCAGCAGCGTCCTAGCGGGAGAGACCCAGTACTTC. Translating gives CASSVLAGETQYF.

A remark on this clone: The DNA is left out, because the CDR3 cannot be placed on it with certainty; the CDR3 is given as TCRdb lists it. This chain joins TRBV28 and TRBJ1-5; TRBD1 is the table's D call and was not checked against the DNA. Counting both end residues, the CDR3 totals 16 amino acids. Per germline, CDR1 MDHEN and CDR2 SYDVKM. This CDR3 reads CASSFFGQGRSGPQHF.

The chain is built from TRBV11-3 and TRBJ2-5; the D gene is possibly TRBD2 (6 bases). Germline values: CDR1 SGHNT, CDR2 YENEEA. This CDR3 is 15 amino acids long. The germline V and J ends were trimmed by 1 base and 11 bases, with 20 bases remaining between them. The CDR3 DNA is TGTGCCAGCAGCTTAGGGACTGACCGGCGGGAAGAGCAGTACTTC. Translation: CASSLGTDRREEQYF.

The chain couples TRBV18 to TRBJ1-1, with a possible D match to TRBD1 (6 bases). Trimming pared 2 bases from V and 4 bases from J, leaving 8 bases between. Per the germline V gene, CDR1 is KGHSH and CDR2 is LQKENI. The CDR3 contains 13 residues. The CDR3 nucleotides are TGTGCCAGCTCACCAATGGGGGCCACTGAAGCTTTCTTT. This sequence encodes CASSPMGATEAFF.